Each of the 17 T cell receptor beta chains below was sequenced from the same sample in a study of radiotherapy plus CTLA-4 blockade in lung cancer. Profiled with immunoSEQ multiplex PCR; TCRdb holds only in-frame clones, not every one. The data show about 19,000 clones, 86% seen once. Here the sequenced sample was peripheral blood, taken from a patient treated with radiotherapy plus ipilimumab. These receptors were taken from a human donor with non-small cell lung cancer whose response to radiotherapy plus ipilimumab could not be evaluated.

The chain has TRBV6-4 and TRBJ1-2; D is unclear. In germline, CDR1 is MRHNA, CDR2 SNTAGT. The CDR3 runs 17 residues. The V end lost 5 bases, the J end lost 4 bases, and 23 bases lay between the germline ends. CDR3 DNA sequence: TGTGCCAGCAGTCGAGGCCGCCCACACGGAAAGACCTATGGCTACACCTTC. Its translation: CASSRGRPHGKTYGYTF.

Of note for this clone: Sequence at one end of the junction differs from germline and may be a read error. This rearrangement joins TRBV4-2 to TRBJ2-5; 9 positions match TRBD2. There are 14 residues in the CDR3. Germline CDR1 is LGHNA and CDR2 is YNFKEQ. CDR3 sequence reads: CAGSQDLVAGVQYF. The CDR3 nucleotides read TGTGCCGGCAGCCAAGATTTAGTAGCGGGGGTCCAGTACTTC.

The chain joins TRBV6-5 to TRBJ1-2; 7 bases fit TRBD1. The V gene's germline CDR1 is MNHEY and CDR2 SVGAGI. CDR3 size: 16 residues. V lost 0 bases and J lost 5; bases outside the gene matches: 9. The CDR3 coding sequence is TGTGCCAGCAGTTACTCGGTTAATCGACAGGGATATGGCTACACCTTC. Translated: CASSYSVNRQGYGYTF.

The chain employs TRBV2 and TRBJ1-1; 8 bases agree with TRBD1. J lost 11 bases, V lost 7 bases, and 6 bases had no gene match. Germline V gene data show CDR1 as SNHLY and CDR2 as FYNNEI. There are 11 residues in the CDR3. This chain's CDR3 is CASTNRGSAFF. The CDR3 DNA follows: TGTGCCAGCACCAACAGGGGGTCGGCTTTCTTT.

The V and J genes are TRBV4-3 and TRBJ2-3, with a weak D call TRBD1 (5 bases). There are 15 residues in the CDR3. V lost 4 bases to trimming and J lost 2 bases, with 13 bases between them. Germline V lookup: CDR1 LGHNA, CDR2 YSLEER. The CDR3 loop is CASSLGRGNTDTQYF. Here the CDR3 DNA reads TGCGCCAGCAGCCTAGGAAGGGGTAACACAGATACGCAGTATTTT.

The V call is TRBV5-1, the J call TRBJ2-3; 7 bases are shared with TRBD1. Losses at the gene ends were 0 bases for V and 6 bases for J; bases not matched to a gene: 4. CDR1 is SGHRS and CDR2 is YFSETQ in the germline V gene. This CDR3 contains 14 residues. CDR3 protein: CASSLADRKDTQYF. DNA for the CDR3: TGCGCCAGCAGCTTGGCGGACAGGAAGGATACGCAGTATTTT.

The J gene is TRBJ2-5, the V gene TRBV7-2; 8 nucleotides match TRBD2. This CDR3 is built from 15 residues. After removal of 5 bases from V and 3 bases from J, the junction contained 8 bases not matched to a gene. The V gene's germline CDR1 is SGHTA and CDR2 FQGNSA. The CDR3 protein is CASSPRRGDEETQYF. DNA of the CDR3: TGTGCCAGCAGCCCGAGGCGGGGGGATGAAGAGACCCAGTACTTC.

V and J are TRBV6-1 and TRBJ2-1; TRBD1 agrees at 9 bases. Germline V lookup: CDR1 MNHNS, CDR2 SASEGT. The CDR3 has 15 amino acids. With V trimmed by 9 bases and J by 5 bases, 11 bases remained unmatched. The CDR3 is CASRTSGQGNNEQFF. The DNA for the CDR3 is TGTGCCAGTCGCACTTCGGGACAGGGTAACAATGAGCAGTTCTTC.

This rearrangement joins TRBV11-2 to TRBJ2-5; TRBD2 matches at 10 bases. Trimming removed 5 bases from V and 4 bases from J; junction bases left unmatched: 10. The CDR3 length is 16 residues. Germline V gene lookup returns CDR1 SGHAT and CDR2 FQNNGV. The CDR3 is CASSPRPLAGGETQYF. The DNA for the CDR3 is TGTGCCAGCAGCCCCCGCCCATTAGCGGGGGGAGAGACCCAGTACTTC.

The J gene is TRBJ2-7, the V gene TRBV5-1, with 7 bases matching TRBD1. Germline CDR1 is SGHRS and CDR2 is YFSETQ. The V gene end was trimmed by 3 bases and the J gene end by 5 bases; junction bases not matched to a gene: 2. CDR3 length: 12 residues. CDR3 protein: CASSSDRDEQYF. The CDR3, as DNA: TGCGCCAGCAGCTCCGACAGGGACGAGCAGTACTTC.

The chain links TRBV5-6 to TRBJ1-4, with 10 bases matching TRBD1. The CDR3 has 12 amino acids. The V segment lost 0 bases and the J segment 13 bases; nucleotides outside the gene matches: 0. Germline V gene lookup returns CDR1 SGHDT and CDR2 YYEEEE. CDR3 sequence (DNA): TGTGCCAGCAGCTTGGGGACAGGGGGACTGTTTTTT. It is translated as CASSLGTGGLFF. Full variable domain (remainder filled in from reference TRBV5-6 and TRBJ1-4): DAGVTQSPTHLIKTRGQQVTLRCSPKSGHDTVSWYQQALGQGPQFIFQYYEEEERQRGNFPDRFSGHQFPNYSSELNVNALLLGDSALYLCASSLGTGGLFFGSGTQLSVL.

This clone appeared once. The chain joins TRBV23-1 to TRBJ2-1; D is perhaps TRBD1 (5 bases). TRBV23-1 is sorted into the ORF group, with uncertain function. The V end lost 0 bases, the J end lost 5 bases, and 14 bases lay between the germline ends. The CDR3 is 16 residues long. Here the CDR3 reads CASSQSLPQGDNEQFF. CDR3 bases: TGCGCCAGCAGTCAATCTCTCCCCCAGGGCGACAATGAGCAGTTCTTC.

The chain recombines TRBV7-9 with TRBJ2-1; TRBD2 matches 11 bases. The CDR3 consists of 13 residues. Germline trimming cut 10 bases from V and 6 bases from J; bases unmatched to any gene: 5. CDR1 SEHNR and CDR2 FQNEAQ come from the germline V gene (reference sequence). CDR3 amino acids: CATTSGSLNEQFF. CDR3 in DNA: TGTGCCACAACTAGCGGGAGTCTCAATGAGCAGTTCTTC. Supplemented by reference TRBV7-9 and TRBJ2-1, the full variable domain reads DTGVSQNPRHKITKRGQNVTFRCDPISEHNRLYWYRQTLGQGPEFLTYFQNEAQLEKSRLLSDRFSAERPKGSFSTLEIQRTEQGDSAMYLCATTSGSLNEQFFGPGTRLTVL.

This sequence joins TRBV5-1 and TRBJ2-6; D gene unclear. CDR3 length equals 16 residues. V shed 0 bases and J shed 4 bases, with 11 bases lying between them. The germline gives CDR1 SGHRS, CDR2 YFSETQ. The CDR3 protein is CASSLGAGLGANVLTF. The CDR3 nucleotides read TGCGCCAGCAGCTTGGGAGCAGGATTAGGGGCCAACGTCCTGACTTTC. Full variable domain (remainder filled in from reference TRBV5-1 and TRBJ2-6): KAGVTQTPRYLIKTRGQQVTLSCSPISGHRSVSWYQQTPGQGLQFLFEYFSETQRNKGNFPGRFSGRQFSNSRSEMNVSTLELGDSALYLCASSLGAGLGANVLTFGAGSRLTVL.

The V gene is TRBV5-4, the J gene TRBJ2-6; possible D gene TRBD2, 7 bases. Trimming stripped 6 bases from V and 0 bases from J, with 16 bases between. Germline V gene data show CDR1 as SGHNT and CDR2 as YYREEE (reference sequence). The CDR3 is 17 amino acids. The CDR3 loop reads CASTGGQRISGANVLTF. As DNA, the CDR3 is TGTGCCAGCACCGGGGGGCAGCGAATCTCTGGGGCCAACGTCCTGACTTTC.

This CDR3 is CASRRQSDTQYF. CDR3 bases: TGTGCCAGCAGGCGACAGTCGGATACGCAGTATTTT. This chain uses TRBV2 with TRBJ2-3; possible D gene TRBD1, 5 bases. Per germline, CDR1 SNHLY and CDR2 FYNNEI. The CDR3 totals 12 residues. Trimming took 6 bases from V and 6 from J, leaving 10 bases between them.

This chain links TRBV11-2 with TRBJ1-3; D unresolved. The CDR3 sequence is 11 residues long. V was clipped by 5 bases and J by 8 bases, with 7 bases between them. Germline V gene data show CDR1 as SGHAT and CDR2 as FQNNGV. The CDR3 loop is CASSNSYTIYF. In nucleotides, the CDR3 is TGTGCCAGCAGCAACAGTTACACCATATATTTT. The complete variable domain, with remaining parts taken from reference TRBV11-2 and TRBJ1-3, reads EAGVAQSPRYKIIEKRQSVAFWCNPISGHATLYWYQQILGQGPKLLIQFQNNGVVDDSQLPKDRFSAERLKGVDSTLKIQPAKLEDSAVYLCASSNSYTIYFGEGSWLTVV.